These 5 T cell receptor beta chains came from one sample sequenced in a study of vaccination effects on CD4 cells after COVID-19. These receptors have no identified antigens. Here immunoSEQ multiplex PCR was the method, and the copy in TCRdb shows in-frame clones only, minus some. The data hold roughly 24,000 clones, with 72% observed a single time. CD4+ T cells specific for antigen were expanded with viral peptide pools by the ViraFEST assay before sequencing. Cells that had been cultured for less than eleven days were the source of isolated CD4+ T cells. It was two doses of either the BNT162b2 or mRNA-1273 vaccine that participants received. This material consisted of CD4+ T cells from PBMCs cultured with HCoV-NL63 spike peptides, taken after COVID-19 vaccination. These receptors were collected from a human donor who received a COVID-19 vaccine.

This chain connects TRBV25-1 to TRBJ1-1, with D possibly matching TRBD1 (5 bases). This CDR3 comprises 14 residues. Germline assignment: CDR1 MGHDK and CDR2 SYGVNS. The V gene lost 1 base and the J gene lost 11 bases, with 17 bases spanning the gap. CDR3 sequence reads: CASSEFGRERRAFF. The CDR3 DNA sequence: TGTGCCAGCAGTGAATTCGGCAGGGAAAGGAGGGCTTTCTTT.

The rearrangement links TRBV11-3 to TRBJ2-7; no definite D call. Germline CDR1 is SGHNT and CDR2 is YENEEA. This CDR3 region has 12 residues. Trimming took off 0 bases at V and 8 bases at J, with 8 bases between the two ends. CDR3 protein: CASSLDREKQYF. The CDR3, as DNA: TGTGCCAGCAGCTTAGATCGAGAGAAGCAGTACTTC.

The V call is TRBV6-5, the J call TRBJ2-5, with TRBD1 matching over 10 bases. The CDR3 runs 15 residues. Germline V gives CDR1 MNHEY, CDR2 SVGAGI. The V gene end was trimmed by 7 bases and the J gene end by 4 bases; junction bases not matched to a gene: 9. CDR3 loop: CASNPRDRGRETQYF. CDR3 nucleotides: TGTGCCAGCAACCCCCGGGACAGGGGAAGAGAGACCCAGTACTTC.

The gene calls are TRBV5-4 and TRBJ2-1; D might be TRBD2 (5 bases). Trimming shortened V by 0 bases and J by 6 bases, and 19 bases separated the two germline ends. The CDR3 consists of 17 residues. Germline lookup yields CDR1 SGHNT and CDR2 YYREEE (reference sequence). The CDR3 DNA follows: TGTGCCAGCAGCTTGGAGGGTGTTCGGGGAAGGGTCAATGAGCAGTTCTTC. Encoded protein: CASSLEGVRGRVNEQFF.

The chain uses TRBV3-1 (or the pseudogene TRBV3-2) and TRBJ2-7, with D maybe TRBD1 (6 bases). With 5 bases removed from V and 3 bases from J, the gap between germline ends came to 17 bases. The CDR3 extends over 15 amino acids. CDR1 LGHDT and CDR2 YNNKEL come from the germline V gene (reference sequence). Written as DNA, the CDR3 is TGTGCCAGCAGCTTGGGCGGACAGATGGGCTACGAGCAGTACTTC. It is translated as CASSLGGQMGYEQYF.